These 21 T cell receptor beta chains were sequenced from one sample in a study of tumor and adjacent non-tumor tissue in lung cancer. No cell sorting was done before RNA was extracted from the tissue. The library came from three nested PCR rounds adapted from ARM-PCR protocols. TCRdb re-derived calls from the multiplex PCR reads in MiXCR, one entry per CDR3 protein. The profile shows about 75,000 distinct CDR3 sequences, over 75% of them singletons. Sequencing was done on a sample of lung tumor tissue. The receptors here all came from a woman aged 45-65 years with non-small cell lung cancer.

Of note for this clonotype: One end of the junction fails to match germline, which may point to a read error. The CDR3 region is CASSYVRQGLRYGYTF. CDR3 in DNA: TGTGCCAGCAGTTACGTAAGACAGGGTCTCCGCTATGGTTACACCTTC. V is TRBV6-5 and J is TRBJ1-2; the match to TRBD1 covers 7 bases. The V gene's germline CDR1 is MNHEY and CDR2 SVGAGI. The CDR3 length is 16 residues.

This clonotype has at least ten counts. The V and J genes are TRBV14 and TRBJ2-6; 8 positions agree with TRBD1. This CDR3 contains 16 residues. The V gene's germline CDR1 is SGHDN and CDR2 FVKESK. V was clipped by 4 bases and J by 2 bases; unmatched bases: 4. CDR3 region: CASSRKQGAGANVLTF. CDR3 DNA: TGTGCCAGCAGCCGAAAACAGGGGGCTGGGGCCAACGTCCTGACTTTC.

Comment on this clonotype: One end of the junction fails to match germline, which may point to a read error. V and J are TRBV5-1 and TRBJ2-1; 11 nucleotides agree with TRBD2. The CDR3 consists of 15 residues. Germline V gene lookup returns CDR1 SGHRS and CDR2 YFSETQ. This CDR3 is CASRLGLAAYNEQFF. CDR3 nucleotide sequence: TGCGCCAGCAGATTGGGACTAGCGGCGTACAATGAACAGTTCTTC.

The chain links TRBV20-1 to TRBJ2-7; TRBD1 aligns across 7 bases. Losses at the gene ends were 5 bases for V and 0 bases for J; bases not matched to a gene: 7. This CDR3 has 14 amino acids. Germline V CDR1 and CDR2: DFQATT, SNEGSKA (reference sequence). The DNA for the CDR3 is TGCAGTGCTGGGGACAGCTCATCCTCCTACGAGCAGTACTTC. It encodes CSAGDSSSSYEQYF.

With regard to this clonotype: An end of the junction does not agree with germline; a read error may underlie this. The genes are TRBV4-1 and TRBJ2-1; 9 nucleotides match TRBD2. Germline V gene sequence: CDR1 MGHRA, CDR2 YSYEKL. The CDR3 consists of 14 residues. DNA for the CDR3: TGCGCCAGTAGCCGATGCGGGAGGGACAGTGAGCAGTTCTTC. This translates into CASSRCGRDSEQFF.

The chain links TRBV6-1 to TRBJ2-7, with 9 positions matching TRBD1. Germline V gives CDR1 MNHNS, CDR2 SASEGT. Unmatched junction bases numbered 13, after V lost 4 bases and J lost 3 bases. The CDR3 is 17 amino acids. The CDR3 loop is CASSGIGTGLSSYEQYF. The CDR3 region has the DNA TGTGCCAGCAGTGGAATCGGGACAGGGCTCTCGAGCTACGAGCAGTACTTC.

On this clonotype: Since a much larger clone is just one base distant, this may be a read error. This chain's CDR3 is CASSLASATYEQYF. The DNA for the CDR3 is TGCGCCAGCAGCTTGGCCTCGGCCACCTACGAGCAGTACTTC. V gene TRBV5-1 combines with J gene TRBJ2-7; D unresolved. The ends were cut back, 0 bases at V and 2 bases at J, with 9 bases in the middle. The germline gives CDR1 SGHRS, CDR2 YFSETQ. The CDR3 spans 14 residues.

This clonotype was seen a handful of times. A much larger clone sits a single nucleotide away, making a read error possible. The rearrangement joins TRBV12-3 or TRBV12-4 to TRBJ1-3, with unresolved D. The CDR3 covers 15 residues. Here the CDR3 reads CASRPRTDSGSTIYF. CDR3 sequence (DNA): TGTGCCAGCAGACCCAGGACGGACTCTGGAAGCACCATATATTTT.

This clonotype was counted a few times. The chain recombines TRBV11-2 with TRBJ2-3; D remains ambiguous. The CDR3 consists of 11 residues. Germline V gene lookup returns CDR1 SGHAT and CDR2 FQNNGV. With 8 bases removed from V and 5 bases from J, the gap between germline ends came to 8 bases. The chain's CDR3 is CASRPQDTQYF. CDR3 in DNA: TGTGCCAGCCGCCCACAAGATACGCAGTATTTT.

To note about this clonotype: Its ends do not fully match the called genes, so a read error is possible. The rearrangement links TRBV4-1 to TRBJ2-7, with 8 bases that match TRBD2. The CDR3 is made up of 14 amino acids. From germline, CDR1 is MGHRA and CDR2 YSYEKL. The CDR3 here is CASSQGRGGYKQHF. The CDR3, as DNA: TGCGCCAGCAGCCAAGGCCGGGGGGGCTACAAGCAGCACTTC.

With respect to this clonotype: The junction departs from the called germline gene at one end, perhaps through a read error. The V gene is TRBV24-1, the J gene TRBJ2-5; the D call may be TRBD1 or TRBD2 (5 bases each). CDR3 length: 15 residues. Per the germline V gene, CDR1 is KGHDR and CDR2 is SFDVKD. The CDR3 region is CATSDSSGAQETQYF. DNA for the CDR3: TGTGCTACCAGTGATTCCTCCGGGGCACAAGAGACCCAGTACTTC.

As to this clonotype: The CDR3 end shows no conserved phenylalanine or tryptophan, and so a read error is likely. This sequence joins TRBV29-1 and TRBJ2-7, with TRBD2 identical over 10 bases. The CDR3 is made up of 14 amino acids. Germline assignment: CDR1 SQVTM and CDR2 ANQGSEA. CDR3 loop: CSFVSGRAIHDQYL. CDR3 nucleotide sequence: TGCAGCTTCGTCAGCGGGAGGGCAATCCACGACCAGTACCTC.

With respect to this clonotype: Compared with germline, one end of the junction differs, possibly owing to a read error. The gene calls are TRBV5-6 and TRBJ1-4; 10 nucleotides match TRBD1. From germline, CDR1 is SGHDT and CDR2 YYEEEE. The CDR3 sequence is 15 residues long. The CDR3: CASSFGTGVREKLFF. In DNA form, the CDR3 reads TGTGCCAGCAGTTTCGGGACAGGGGTCAGGGAAAAACTGTTTTTC.

This chain uses TRBV20-1 with TRBJ2-2; 10 bases are a match to TRBD1. Germline lookup yields CDR1 DFQATT and CDR2 SNEGSKA (reference sequence). The CDR3 spans 15 residues. Trimming removed 5 bases from V and 4 bases from J; junction bases left unmatched: 7. The CDR3 protein is CSAPRQGASTGELFF. CDR3 DNA sequence: TGCAGTGCTCCACGACAGGGGGCAAGCACCGGGGAGCTGTTTTTT.

This clonotype was recorded once. Given the absence of the conserved phenylalanine or tryptophan at the CDR3 end, a read error is likely. This chain joins TRBV29-1 and TRBJ2-1; D unclear. CDR3 length: 13 residues. Germline V gene sequence: CDR1 SQVTM, CDR2 ANQGSEA. The CDR3 spells CSVVAALYNGQFL. The CDR3 DNA reads as TGCAGCGTTGTGGCGGCCCTATACAATGGGCAGTTCTTA.

This clonotype appeared many times. This sequence joins TRBV28 and TRBJ2-7; 11 bases match TRBD2. The CDR3 has 15 amino acids. V lost 6 bases to trimming and J lost 2 bases; unmatched junction nucleotides: 6. Germline loops: CDR1 MDHEN, CDR2 SYDVKM. The DNA for the CDR3 is TGTGCCAGCAGGGCCCTAGCGGGAGGTACCTACGAGCAGTACTTC. It codes for CASRALAGGTYEQYF.

On this clonotype: Relative to the germline gene, one junction end is altered; a read error may explain this. This sequence joins TRBV7-9 and TRBJ2-7; unclear D gene. CDR1 SEHNR and CDR2 FQNEAQ come from the germline V gene (reference sequence). The CDR3 is made up of 14 amino acids. DNA for the CDR3: TGTTCCAGCAGCTTAGTGGTGGCAGCCGACGAGCAGTACTTC. Protein product: CSSSLVVAADEQYF.

With regard to this clonotype: A much larger clonotype is one base distant, so this may be a read error. The V gene is TRBV28, the J gene TRBJ2-7; D tentatively fits TRBD1 or TRBD2 (5 bases each). CDR3 length: 14 amino acids. The germline V and J ends were trimmed by 7 bases and 4 bases, with 17 bases remaining between them. Germline V gene sequence: CDR1 MDHEN, CDR2 SYDVKM. DNA of the CDR3: TGTGCCAGCACCTCTCCGGGACGGACGTACGAGCAGTACTTC. Its protein is CASTSPGRTYEQYF.

CDR3 nucleotide sequence: TGTGCCAGCAGCCACCTACTAGCGGGAGGCTACGAGCAGTACTTC. Its translation is CASSHLLAGGYEQYF. This chain connects TRBV7-2 to TRBJ2-7; TRBD2 agrees at 12 bases. This CDR3 is built from 15 residues. CDR1 is SGHTA and CDR2 is FQGNSA in the germline V gene. V lost 5 bases, J lost 3 bases, and 5 bases stayed unmatched.

On this clonotype itself: An end of the junction does not agree with germline; a read error may underlie this. The chain has TRBV6-5 and TRBJ2-7; no firm D call. Per the germline V gene, CDR1 is MNHEY and CDR2 is SVGAGI. The CDR3 is 15 residues long. This chain's CDR3 is CASSFYEPSSYGQYF. The CDR3 DNA reads TGTGCCAGCAGTTTTTACGAGCCCAGCTCCTACGGGCAGTACTTC.

Comments on this clonotype: At one end the junction does not follow the germline gene, possibly because of a read error. This rearrangement joins TRBV6-1 to TRBJ2-7; tentative D call: TRBD2 (7 bases). Germline V lookup: CDR1 MNHNS, CDR2 SASEGT. CDR3 length: 20 residues. CDR3 residues: CTSSELLGGRESLPSYEQYF. The CDR3 nucleotides read TGTACCAGCAGTGAATTACTGGGGGGGCGGGAGAGCCTCCCCTCCTACGAGCAGTACTTC.